The 20 T cell receptor beta chains below all came from one sample that was sequenced in a study of response to subunit inactivated influenza vaccine. MiXCR, run by TCRdb on the RT-PCR reads, gives a single entry per CDR3 protein. Among under 850,000 distinct CDR3 sequences listed, around 18% were seen once. Specimen: PBMCs from blood, collected around 5 days after vaccination. All receptors come from a man aged 50-60 years who received an inactivated influenza vaccine.

The chain couples TRBV27 to TRBJ2-7; tentative D call: TRBD2 (6 bases). V gave up 6 bases and J gave up 6 bases, with 15 bases separating them. CDR1 and CDR2 from the germline V gene are MNHEY and SMNVEV (reference sequence). CDR3 size: 13 residues. The CDR3 loop reads CASRTASAFEQYF. The CDR3, as DNA: TGTGCCAGCAGAACGGCTAGCGCTTTCGAGCAGTACTTC.

The chain is built from TRBV5-5 and TRBJ2-1, with 13 bases identical to TRBD2. The CDR3 consists of 17 residues. CDR1 is SGHKS, CDR2 YYEKEE, per germline (reference sequence). V gave up 4 bases and J gave up 0 bases; unmatched junction bases: 4. This chain's CDR3 is CASSLGTSGASYNEQFF. For the CDR3, the DNA is TGTGCCAGCAGCCTAGGGACTAGCGGGGCCTCCTACAATGAGCAGTTCTTC.

The chain has TRBV6-5 and TRBJ1-2, with D tentatively TRBD1 (5 bases). Trimming removed 4 bases from V and 1 base from J, with 13 bases in between. CDR3 length: 15 residues. Germline-derived CDR1 and CDR2 are MNHEY and SVGAGI. Here the CDR3 reads CASSSLRGDNYGYTF. DNA for the CDR3: TGTGCCAGCAGTTCCCTTAGAGGGGATAACTATGGCTACACCTTC.

This clonotype has a count of ten or more. The J gene is TRBJ2-2, the V gene TRBV7-2, with D possibly matching TRBD2 (6 bases). V was clipped by 1 base and J by 1 base, with 7 bases between them. This CDR3 has 15 residues. CDR1 and CDR2 (germline): SGHTA, FQGNSA. In nucleotides, the CDR3 is TGTGCCAGCAGCTTAGTTAGCGGGAACACCGGGGAGCTGTTTTTT. This encodes CASSLVSGNTGELFF.

This clonotype was detected ten times or more. CDR3 nucleotides: TGTGCCAGCAACGAGGGGCGGAACACCGGGGAGCTGTTTTTT. Its protein product is CASNEGRNTGELFF. The V call is TRBV2, the J call TRBJ2-2; D possibly uses TRBD1 or TRBD2 (5 bases each). CDR1 and CDR2 from the germline V gene are SNHLY and FYNNEI. V was shortened by 7 bases and J by 1 base, with 10 bases between the two germline ends. This CDR3 is built from 14 residues.

In its sample, this clonotype was seen a few times. The V and J genes are TRBV20-1 and TRBJ1-4; TRBD1 matches at 7 bases. The length of the CDR3 is 12 residues. Germline V gene sequence: CDR1 DFQATT, CDR2 SNEGSKA (reference sequence). J lost 8 bases, V lost 6 bases, and 6 bases had no gene match. CDR3: CSADRDQEKLFF. DNA of the CDR3: TGCAGTGCAGACAGGGATCAGGAAAAACTGTTTTTT.

This clonotype was detected ten times or more. The V call is TRBV12-3 or TRBV12-4, the J call TRBJ1-1; maybe TRBD1 (5 bases). The CDR3 runs 13 residues. V lost 6 bases, J lost 8 bases, and 16 bases lay in between. The CDR3 spells CASSFTGKTEAFF. CDR3 in DNA: TGTGCCAGCAGCTTTACAGGAAAAACCGAAGCTTTCTTT.

This clonotype was found a few times. The chain employs TRBV9 and TRBJ2-1; D possibly matches TRBD1 or TRBD2 (5 bases each). V lost 3 bases to trimming and J lost 9 bases, with 25 bases between them. This CDR3 comprises 17 residues. In germline, CDR1 is SGDLS, CDR2 YYNGEE. The CDR3 DNA reads as TGTGCCAGCAGCGACCATTTGGGGACGTACCTCCGGGGTGAGCAGTTCTTC. As protein: CASSDHLGTYLRGEQFF.

The genes are TRBV27 and TRBJ2-7; TRBD1 agrees at 9 bases. The CDR3 has 16 amino acids. V was pared by 5 bases and J by 4 bases, with 12 bases of the junction left unmatched. Germline values: CDR1 MNHEY, CDR2 SMNVEV (reference sequence). The chain's CDR3 is CASSRGGTGGRYEQYF. The CDR3 coding sequence is TGTGCCAGCAGTCGCGGCGGTACAGGGGGCCGGTACGAGCAGTACTTC.

In this sample, this clonotype turned up a few times. The genes are TRBV12-3 or TRBV12-4 and TRBJ1-2; 7 positions agree with TRBD1. With 3 bases clipped from V and 0 bases from J, the junction kept 4 bases outside the gene matches. This CDR3 has 15 amino acids. CDR3 residues: CASSFGTASNYGYTF. As DNA, the CDR3 is TGTGCCAGCAGTTTCGGGACAGCTTCTAACTATGGCTACACCTTC.

This clonotype appeared a few times. The V gene is TRBV7-9, the J gene TRBJ2-1; 9 bases line up with TRBD2. Germline CDR1 is SEHNR and CDR2 is FQNEAQ (reference sequence). V lost 5 bases, J lost 8 bases, and 7 bases stayed unmatched. The CDR3 has 14 residues. This CDR3 reads CASSPGTSIYEQFF. CDR3 bases: TGTGCCAGCAGCCCCGGGACTAGCATCTATGAGCAGTTCTTC.

This clonotype appeared a few times. The chain couples TRBV7-8 to TRBJ2-7; D remains unclear. Deletions cut 0 bases from V and 7 bases from J, with 7 bases between. Germline CDR1 reads SGHVS; CDR2 reads FQNEAQ. The CDR3 contains 12 residues. The CDR3 sequence: CASSLAVTEQYF. CDR3 coding DNA: TGTGCCAGCAGCTTAGCGGTGACGGAGCAGTACTTC.

The rearrangement joins TRBV6-5 to TRBJ1-1; D uncertain. The germline V and J ends were trimmed by 10 bases and 8 bases, with 14 bases remaining between them. CDR1 and CDR2 from the germline V gene are MNHEY and SVGAGI. The CDR3 consists of 11 residues. The CDR3 spells CATSRSREAFF. In DNA, the CDR3 is TGTGCCACCTCTCGTAGTCGAGAAGCTTTCTTT.

The rearrangement joins TRBV6-5 to TRBJ2-6; 9 nucleotides match TRBD1. J lost 4 bases, V lost 1 base, and 5 bases had no gene match. Germline CDR1 and CDR2: MNHEY and SVGAGI. The CDR3 contains 17 residues. The CDR3 loop reads CASSYWGQGAGANVLTF. CDR3 nucleotide sequence: TGTGCCAGCAGTTACTGGGGACAGGGAGCGGGGGCCAACGTCCTGACTTTC.

The CDR3 bases are TGTGCCAGCACCCCCATAGGATGGAGTAACACTGAAGCTTTCTTT. Residues: CASTPIGWSNTEAFF. The chain uses TRBV6-1 and TRBJ1-1, with D unclear. The CDR3 length is 15 residues. V shed 7 bases and J shed 2 bases, with 17 bases lying between them. Germline V lookup: CDR1 MNHNS, CDR2 SASEGT.

The DNA of the CDR3 is TGTGCCCCCAGCGGGAGGCAAGAGACCCAGTACTTC. Translated: CAPSGRQETQYF. The J gene is TRBJ2-5, the V gene TRBV7-3; TRBD2 aligns across 9 bases. The CDR3 runs 12 residues. The ends lost 11 bases at V and 2 bases at J; junction bases unmatched: 3. Per the germline V gene, CDR1 is SGHTA and CDR2 is FQGTGA.

This clonotype occurred a few times. The chain links TRBV6-2 or TRBV6-3 to TRBJ2-5; TRBD2 aligns across 8 bases. CDR3 size: 17 residues. Unmatched junction bases numbered 11, after V lost 0 bases and J lost 5 bases. The germline gives CDR1 MNHEY, CDR2 SVGEGT. The CDR3, as DNA: TGTGCCAGCAGTTACTCGATCCTCGGAGCGGGAGTGGAGACCCAGTACTTC. Translated, it gives CASSYSILGAGVETQYF.

V usage is TRBV6-4 and J usage is TRBJ2-5; 11 bases align to TRBD1. This CDR3 has 16 amino acids. V was pared by 5 bases and J by 0 bases, with 5 bases of the junction left unmatched. Germline V gene data show CDR1 as MRHNA and CDR2 as SNTAGT. The CDR3 reads CASSPGTGGNQETQYF. The DNA for the CDR3 is TGTGCCAGCAGTCCTGGGACAGGGGGGAACCAAGAGACCCAGTACTTC.

The rearrangement uses TRBV20-1 and TRBJ2-7; TRBD1 matches 8 bases. V trimming: 5 bases; J trimming: 0 bases; junction bases outside the gene matches: 6. The germline CDR1 and CDR2 sequences are DFQATT and SNEGSKA (reference sequence). CDR3 length equals 14 residues. The chain's CDR3 is CSAVGTGSSYEQYF. CDR3 DNA: TGCAGTGCTGTCGGGACAGGTAGCTCCTACGAGCAGTACTTC.

V and J are TRBV28 and TRBJ2-7; D is perhaps TRBD1 (5 bases). Germline V gene lookup returns CDR1 MDHEN and CDR2 SYDVKM. The CDR3 is made up of 15 amino acids. V was cut by 6 bases and J by 3 bases, with 18 bases left in between. CDR3 amino acids: CASRRRGGWDYEQYF. In DNA, the CDR3 is TGTGCCAGCAGGCGAAGGGGTGGTTGGGACTACGAGCAGTACTTC.